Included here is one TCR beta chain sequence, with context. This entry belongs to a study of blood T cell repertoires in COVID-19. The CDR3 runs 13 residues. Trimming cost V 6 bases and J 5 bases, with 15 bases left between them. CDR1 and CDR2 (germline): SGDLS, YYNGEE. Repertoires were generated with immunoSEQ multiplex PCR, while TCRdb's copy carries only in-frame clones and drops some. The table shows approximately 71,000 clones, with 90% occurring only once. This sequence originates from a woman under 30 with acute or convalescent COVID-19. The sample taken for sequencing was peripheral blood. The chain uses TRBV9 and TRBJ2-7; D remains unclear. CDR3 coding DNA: TGTGCCAGCAACGAACTGCGGTCCCACGAGCAGTACTTC. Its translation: CASNELRSHEQYF.